The source of this T cell receptor (beta chain) is a study of tumor and adjacent non-tumor tissue in lung cancer. Study overall: Each sample yielded around 4.2 million productive TCRbeta reads on average.

The CDR3 loop spans 15 amino acids. CDR1 DFQATT and CDR2 SNEGSKA come from the germline V gene (reference sequence). This sample's RNA came from whole unsorted tissue. Study-wide points: Patients with more diverse tumor TCRs had worse survival. Top 100 clones took a larger repertoire share in normal lung.

The library came from three nested PCR rounds adapted from ARM-PCR protocols. One entry per CDR3 protein results from TCRdb running MiXCR on the multiplex PCR reads. The sample holds 100,000 to 150,000 distinct CDR3 sequences, about 66% seen once. On this clonotype itself: Its antigen is not known. One end of the junction does not line up with germline, which may come from a read error.

Sequenced input: lung tumor tissue. The receptor was derived from a man aged 25 to 40 with non-small cell lung cancer. The chain joins TRBV20-1 to TRBJ2-4, with D possibly being TRBD2 (5 bases). Here the CDR3 DNA reads TGCAGTGCTAGCGTGGTAGGGAGAGACAAAGACATTCAGTACTTC. Translated, it gives CSASVVGRDKDIQYF.